The rows below give T cell receptor beta chains drawn from one sample of a study of shared clonotypes between healthy human individuals. Profiled with immunoSEQ multiplex PCR; TCRdb holds only in-frame clones, not every one. The data hold 550,000 to 700,000 clones, with around 73% observed a single time. The sample was memory CD4+ T cells sorted from blood. The receptor source for this set is a woman in her twenties or thirties in good health. Each CDR3 is given with its conserved first and last residue. Clone size appears in some rows only: once, few, many, or a class for an expanded clone.

length	size	V	J	CDR3
13	once	TRBV7-7	TRBJ2-5	CASSFRRQETQYF
15	once	TRBV28	TRBJ2-5	CASRFYTGKGETQYF
15	NA	TRBV6-1	TRBJ2-7	CASSKTRQESYEQYF
12	NA	TRBV25-1	TRBJ2-7	CASGANDYEQYF
13	NA	TRBV5-1	TRBJ1-1	CASSLSGETEAFF
16	once	TRBV6-6	TRBJ1-4	CASTNTGDGGYGKLFF
14	NA	TRBV29-1	TRBJ2-1	CSVDPTSGMGEQFF
14	NA	TRBV7-3	TRBJ2-2	CASSSQGATGELFF
14	NA	TRBV7-9	TRBJ2-7	CASSFQGDSYEQYF
14	NA	TRBV5-4	TRBJ2-1	CASSLAGGHNEQFF
15	NA	TRBV28	TRBJ2-6	CASLGGDSGANVLTF
18	NA	TRBV27	TRBJ1-1	CASSRSVGTGIGRTEAFF
14	NA	TRBV11-2	TRBJ1-1	CASSRGQANTEAFF
13	once	TRBV25-1	TRBJ2-1	CASSRQPYNEQFF
18	once	TRBV21-1	TRBJ2-5	CASSPSDRVRPHTETQYF
14	NA	TRBV10-3	TRBJ2-1	CAISVAGEDDEQFF
15	NA	TRBV13	TRBJ1-2	CASSLGLRGQRGYTF
14	NA	TRBV9	TRBJ2-2	CASSVRQAGGELFF
16	NA	TRBV5-1	TRBJ1-1	CASSLAQGRPDTEAFF
12	NA	TRBV2	TRBJ1-1	CASTVENTEAFF
15	NA	TRBV28	TRBJ2-7	CASSLPGQGRGEQYF
13	NA	TRBV10-3	TRBJ1-5	CAISEEPNQPQHF
16	NA	TRBV28	TRBJ2-7	CASSLIGLTTSYEQYF
14	few	TRBV5-1	TRBJ1-5	CASSPGTGSQPQHF
13	few	TRBV25-1	TRBJ1-1	CASSEYLTGEAFF
12	few	TRBV11-3	TRBJ2-7	CASSTTLAGPHF
15	NA	TRBV18	TRBJ2-5	CASSRTSGSQETQYF
12	NA	TRBV27	TRBJ1-2	CASSMGLGGYTF